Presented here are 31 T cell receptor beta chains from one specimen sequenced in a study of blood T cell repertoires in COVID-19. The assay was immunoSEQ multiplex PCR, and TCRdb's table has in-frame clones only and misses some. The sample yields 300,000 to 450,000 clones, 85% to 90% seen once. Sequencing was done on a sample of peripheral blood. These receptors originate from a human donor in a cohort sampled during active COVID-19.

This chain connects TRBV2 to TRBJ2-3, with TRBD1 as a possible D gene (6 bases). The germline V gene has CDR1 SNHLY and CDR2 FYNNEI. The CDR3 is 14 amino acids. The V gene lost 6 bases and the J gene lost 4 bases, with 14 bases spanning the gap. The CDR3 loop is CASRADRSPDTQYF. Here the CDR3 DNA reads TGTGCCAGCAGGGCCGACAGGAGCCCAGATACGCAGTATTTT.

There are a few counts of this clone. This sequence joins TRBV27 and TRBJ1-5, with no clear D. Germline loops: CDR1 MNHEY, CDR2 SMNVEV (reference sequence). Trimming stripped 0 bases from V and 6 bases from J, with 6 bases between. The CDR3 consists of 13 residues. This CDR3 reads CASSLSTGQPQHF. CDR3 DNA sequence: TGTGCCAGCAGTTTATCCACCGGTCAGCCCCAGCATTTT.

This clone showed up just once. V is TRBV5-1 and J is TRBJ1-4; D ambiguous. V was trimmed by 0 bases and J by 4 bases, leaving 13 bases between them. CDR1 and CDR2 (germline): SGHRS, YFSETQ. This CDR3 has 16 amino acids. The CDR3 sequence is CASSLDNLVNNEKLFF. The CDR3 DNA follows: TGCGCCAGCAGCTTGGATAATTTAGTAAATAATGAAAAACTGTTTTTT. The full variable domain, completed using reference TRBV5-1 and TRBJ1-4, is KAGVTQTPRYLIKTRGQQVTLSCSPISGHRSVSWYQQTPGQGLQFLFEYFSETQRNKGNFPGRFSGRQFSNSRSEMNVSTLELGDSALYLCASSLDNLVNNEKLFFGSGTQLSVL.

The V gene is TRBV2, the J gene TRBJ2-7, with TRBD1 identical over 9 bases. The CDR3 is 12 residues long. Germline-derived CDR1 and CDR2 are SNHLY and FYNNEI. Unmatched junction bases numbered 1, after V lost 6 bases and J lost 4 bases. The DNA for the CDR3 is TGTGCCAGCAGAGACAGGGGGTACGAGCAGTACTTC. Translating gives CASRDRGYEQYF.

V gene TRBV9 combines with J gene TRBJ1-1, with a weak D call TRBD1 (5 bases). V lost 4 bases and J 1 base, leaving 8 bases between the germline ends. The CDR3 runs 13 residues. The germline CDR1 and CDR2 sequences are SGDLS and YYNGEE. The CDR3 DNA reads TGTGCCAGCAGCCAACAGGAGAACACTGAAGCTTTCTTT. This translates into CASSQQENTEAFF.

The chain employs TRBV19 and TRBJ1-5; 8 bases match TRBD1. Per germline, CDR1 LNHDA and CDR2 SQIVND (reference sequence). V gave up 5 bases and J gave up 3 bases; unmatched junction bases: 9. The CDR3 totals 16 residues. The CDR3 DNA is TGTGCCAGTAGTTACCAGGGGGCTCTGGTCAATCAGCCCCAGCATTTT. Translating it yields CASSYQGALVNQPQHF.

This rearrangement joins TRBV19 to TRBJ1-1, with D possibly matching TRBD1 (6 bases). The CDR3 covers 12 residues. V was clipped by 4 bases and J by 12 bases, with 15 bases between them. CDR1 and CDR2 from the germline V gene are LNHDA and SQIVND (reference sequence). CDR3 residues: CASSTMRGATFF. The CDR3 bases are TGTGCCAGTAGTACCATGCGGGGGGCCACTTTCTTT. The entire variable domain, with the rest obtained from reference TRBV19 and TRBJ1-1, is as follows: DGGITQSPKYLFRKEGQNVTLSCEQNLNHDAMYWYRQDPGQGLRLIYYSQIVNDFQKGDIAEGYSVSREKKESFPLTVTSAQKNPTAFYLCASSTMRGATFFGQGTRLTVV.

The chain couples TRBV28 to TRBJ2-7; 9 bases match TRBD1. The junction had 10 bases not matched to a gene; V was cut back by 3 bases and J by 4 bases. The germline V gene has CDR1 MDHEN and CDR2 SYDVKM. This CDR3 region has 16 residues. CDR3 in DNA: TGTGCCAGCAGTTTGGAAACAGGGGGCTTAGGGTACGAGCAGTACTTC. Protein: CASSLETGGLGYEQYF. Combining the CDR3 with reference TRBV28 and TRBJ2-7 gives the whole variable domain DVKVTQSSRYLVKRTGEKVFLECVQDMDHENMFWYRQDPGLGLRLIYFSYDVKMKEKGDIPEGYSVSREKKERFSLILESASTNQTSMYLCASSLETGGLGYEQYFGPGTRLTVT.

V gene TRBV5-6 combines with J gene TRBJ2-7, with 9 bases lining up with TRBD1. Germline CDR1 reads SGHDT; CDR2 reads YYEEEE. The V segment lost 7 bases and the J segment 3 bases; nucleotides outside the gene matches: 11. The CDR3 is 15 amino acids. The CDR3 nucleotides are TGTGCCAGCGCCCTGGGGGGGACAGGGATCTACGAGCAGTACTTC. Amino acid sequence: CASALGGTGIYEQYF. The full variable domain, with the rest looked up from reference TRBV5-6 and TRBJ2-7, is DAGVTQSPTHLIKTRGQQVTLRCSPKSGHDTVSWYQQALGQGPQFIFQYYEEEERQRGNFPDRFSGHQFPNYSSELNVNALLLGDSALYLCASALGGTGIYEQYFGPGTRLTVT.

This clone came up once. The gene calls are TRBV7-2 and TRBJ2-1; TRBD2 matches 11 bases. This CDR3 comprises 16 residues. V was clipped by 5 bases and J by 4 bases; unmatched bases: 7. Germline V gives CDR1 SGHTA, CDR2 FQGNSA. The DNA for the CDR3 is TGTGCCAGCAGCCAAGAGGGGACTAGCGGTTACAATGAGCAGTTCTTC. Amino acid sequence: CASSQEGTSGYNEQFF.

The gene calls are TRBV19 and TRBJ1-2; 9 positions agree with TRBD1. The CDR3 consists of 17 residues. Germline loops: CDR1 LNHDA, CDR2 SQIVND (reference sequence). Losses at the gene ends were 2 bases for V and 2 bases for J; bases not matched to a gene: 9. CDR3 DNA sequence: TGTGCCAGTAGTATAACCCCCGGTGGGACAGGGAACTATGGCTACACCTTC. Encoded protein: CASSITPGGTGNYGYTF. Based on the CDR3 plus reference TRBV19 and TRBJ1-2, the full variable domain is DGGITQSPKYLFRKEGQNVTLSCEQNLNHDAMYWYRQDPGQGLRLIYYSQIVNDFQKGDIAEGYSVSREKKESFPLTVTSAQKNPTAFYLCASSITPGGTGNYGYTFGSGTRLTVV.

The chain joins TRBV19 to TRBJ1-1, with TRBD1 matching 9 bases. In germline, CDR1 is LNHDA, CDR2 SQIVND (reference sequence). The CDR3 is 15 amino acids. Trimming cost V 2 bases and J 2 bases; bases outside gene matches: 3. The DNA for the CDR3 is TGTGCCAGTAGTATAAAGGGACAGGGAAACACTGAAGCTTTCTTT. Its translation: CASSIKGQGNTEAFF.

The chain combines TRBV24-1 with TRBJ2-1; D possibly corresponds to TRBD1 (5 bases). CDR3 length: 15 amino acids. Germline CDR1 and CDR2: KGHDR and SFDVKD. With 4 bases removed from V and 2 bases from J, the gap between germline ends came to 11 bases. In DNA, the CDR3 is TGTGCCACCAGTGACAGCAGGGCCCCCTACAATGAGCAGTTCTTC. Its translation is CATSDSRAPYNEQFF.

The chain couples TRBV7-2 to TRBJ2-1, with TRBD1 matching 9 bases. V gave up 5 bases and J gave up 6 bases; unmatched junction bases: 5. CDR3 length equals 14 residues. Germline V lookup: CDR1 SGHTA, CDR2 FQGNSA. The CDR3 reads CASSPDRGVNEQFF. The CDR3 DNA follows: TGTGCCAGCAGCCCCGACAGGGGGGTCAATGAGCAGTTCTTC.

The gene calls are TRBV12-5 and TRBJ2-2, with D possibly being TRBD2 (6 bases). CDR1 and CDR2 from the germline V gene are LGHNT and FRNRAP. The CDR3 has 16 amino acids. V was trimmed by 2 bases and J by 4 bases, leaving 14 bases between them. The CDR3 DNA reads TGTGCTAGTGGTTTGAGTATCGGGACTGCCACCGGGGAGCTGTTTTTT. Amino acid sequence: CASGLSIGTATGELFF.

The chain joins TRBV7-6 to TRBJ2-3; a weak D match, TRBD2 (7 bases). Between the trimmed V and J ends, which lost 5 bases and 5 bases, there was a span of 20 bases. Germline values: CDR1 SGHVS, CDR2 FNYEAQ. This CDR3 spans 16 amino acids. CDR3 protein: CASSHTRGGGEDTQYF. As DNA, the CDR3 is TGTGCCAGCAGCCACACCCGGGGAGGGGGGGAAGATACGCAGTATTTT.

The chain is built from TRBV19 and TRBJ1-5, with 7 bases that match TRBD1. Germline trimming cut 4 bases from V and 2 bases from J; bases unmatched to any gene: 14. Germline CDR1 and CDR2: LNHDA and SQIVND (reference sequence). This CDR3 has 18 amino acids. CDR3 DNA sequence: TGTGCCAGTAGTAATCCTGGACAGGCGGAGCGGGGCAATCAGCCCCAGCATTTT. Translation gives CASSNPGQAERGNQPQHF.

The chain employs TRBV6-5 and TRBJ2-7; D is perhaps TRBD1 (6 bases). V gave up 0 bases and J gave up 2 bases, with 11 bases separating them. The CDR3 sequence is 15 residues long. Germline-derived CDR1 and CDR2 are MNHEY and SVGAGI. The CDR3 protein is CASSYSPRGPYEQYF. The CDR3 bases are TGTGCCAGCAGTTACTCCCCCAGGGGACCCTACGAGCAGTACTTC.

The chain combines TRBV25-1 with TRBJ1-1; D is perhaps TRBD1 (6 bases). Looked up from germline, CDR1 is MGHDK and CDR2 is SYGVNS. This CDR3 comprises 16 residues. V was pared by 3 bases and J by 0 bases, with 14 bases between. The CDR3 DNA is TGTGCCAGCAGTGATCACGGCCAGGGGATGAACACTGAAGCTTTCTTT. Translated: CASSDHGQGMNTEAFF.

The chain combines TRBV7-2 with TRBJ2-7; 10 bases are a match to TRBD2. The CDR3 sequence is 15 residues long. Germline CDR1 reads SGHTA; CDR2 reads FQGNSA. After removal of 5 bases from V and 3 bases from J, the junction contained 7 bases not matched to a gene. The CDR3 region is CASSQSSGGYYEQYF. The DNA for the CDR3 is TGTGCCAGCAGCCAAAGTAGCGGGGGGTACTACGAGCAGTACTTC.

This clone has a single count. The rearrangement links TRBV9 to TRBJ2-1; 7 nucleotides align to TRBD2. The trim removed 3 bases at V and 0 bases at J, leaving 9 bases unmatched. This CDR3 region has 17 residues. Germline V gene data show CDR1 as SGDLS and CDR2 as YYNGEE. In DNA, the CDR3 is TGTGCCAGCAGCGGGTCGCAGCGGGGTAGCTCCTACAATGAGCAGTTCTTC. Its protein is CASSGSQRGSSYNEQFF.

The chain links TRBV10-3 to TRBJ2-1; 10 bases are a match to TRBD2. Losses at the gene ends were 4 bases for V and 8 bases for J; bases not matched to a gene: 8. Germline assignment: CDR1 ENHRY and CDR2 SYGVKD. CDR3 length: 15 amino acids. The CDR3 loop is CAISGRSGRSDEQFF. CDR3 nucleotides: TGTGCCATCAGTGGTCGTAGCGGGAGGAGTGATGAGCAGTTCTTC.

In DNA, the CDR3 is TGTGCCAGCAGCAAAGTGGCCCACAGGTCCCCCTCCAATGAGCAGTTCTTC. Amino acid sequence: CASSKVAHRSPSNEQFF. The V and J genes are TRBV21-1 and TRBJ2-1; TRBD1, the table's D call, lacks a check against the DNA. TRBV21-1 is a pseudogene. The CDR3 length is 17 residues.

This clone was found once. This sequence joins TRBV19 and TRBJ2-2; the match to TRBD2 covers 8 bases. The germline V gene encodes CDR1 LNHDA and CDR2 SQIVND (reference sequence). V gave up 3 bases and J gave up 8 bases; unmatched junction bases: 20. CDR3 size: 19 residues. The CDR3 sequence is CASSIQYRAGTRKIGELFF. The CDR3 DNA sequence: TGTGCCAGTAGTATTCAATATCGAGCGGGGACTAGGAAGATTGGGGAGCTGTTTTTT.

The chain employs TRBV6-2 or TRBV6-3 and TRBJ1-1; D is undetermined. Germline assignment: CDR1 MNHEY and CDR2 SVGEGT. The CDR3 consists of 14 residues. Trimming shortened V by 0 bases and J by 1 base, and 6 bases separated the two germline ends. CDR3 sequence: CASSYSYGNTEAFF. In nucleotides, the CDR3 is TGTGCCAGCAGTTACTCGTACGGGAACACTGAAGCTTTCTTT.

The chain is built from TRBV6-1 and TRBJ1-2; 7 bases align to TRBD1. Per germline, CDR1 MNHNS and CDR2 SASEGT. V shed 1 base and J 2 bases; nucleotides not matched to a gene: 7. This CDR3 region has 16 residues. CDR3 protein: CASSEGLNRGNYGYTF. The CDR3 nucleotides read TGTGCCAGCAGTGAAGGGCTTAACAGGGGAAACTATGGCTACACCTTC.

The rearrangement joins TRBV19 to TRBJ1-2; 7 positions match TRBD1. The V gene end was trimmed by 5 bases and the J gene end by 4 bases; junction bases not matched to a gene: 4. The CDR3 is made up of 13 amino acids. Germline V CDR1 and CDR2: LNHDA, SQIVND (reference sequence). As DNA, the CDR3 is TGTGCCAGTAGTCCACAGGGGATCTATGGCTACACCTTC. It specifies CASSPQGIYGYTF.

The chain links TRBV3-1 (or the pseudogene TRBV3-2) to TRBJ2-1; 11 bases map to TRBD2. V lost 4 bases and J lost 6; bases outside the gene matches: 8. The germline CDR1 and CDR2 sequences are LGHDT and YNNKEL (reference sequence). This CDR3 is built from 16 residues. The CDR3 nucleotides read TGTGCCAGCAGCCCAAGCGGCCTAGCGGGGGGCAATGAGCAGTTCTTC. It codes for CASSPSGLAGGNEQFF.

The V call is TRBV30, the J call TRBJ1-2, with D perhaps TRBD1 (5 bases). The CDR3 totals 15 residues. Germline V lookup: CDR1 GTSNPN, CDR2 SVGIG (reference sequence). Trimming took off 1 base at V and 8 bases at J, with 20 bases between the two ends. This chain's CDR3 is CAWSDQSWGGEGYTF. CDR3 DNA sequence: TGTGCCTGGAGTGATCAGTCCTGGGGAGGGGAAGGCTACACCTTC.

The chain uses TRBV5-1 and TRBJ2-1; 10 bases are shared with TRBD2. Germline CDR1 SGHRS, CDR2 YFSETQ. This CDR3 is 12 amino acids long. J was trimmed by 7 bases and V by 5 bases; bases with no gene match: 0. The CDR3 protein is CASRGLANEQFF. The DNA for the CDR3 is TGCGCCAGCAGGGGACTAGCGAATGAGCAGTTCTTC.

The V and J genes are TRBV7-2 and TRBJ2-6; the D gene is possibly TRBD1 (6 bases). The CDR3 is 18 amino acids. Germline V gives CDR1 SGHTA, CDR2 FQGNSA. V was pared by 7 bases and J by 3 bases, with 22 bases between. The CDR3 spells CASTQRRGFLGGANVLTF. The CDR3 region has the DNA TGTGCCAGCACACAACGTAGGGGGTTCTTAGGTGGGGCCAACGTCCTGACTTTC. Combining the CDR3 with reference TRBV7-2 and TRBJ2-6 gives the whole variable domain GAGVSQSPSNKVTEKGKDVELRCDPISGHTALYWYRQSLGQGLEFLIYFQGNSAPDKSGLPSDRFSAERTGGSVSTLTIQRTQQEDSAVYLCASTQRRGFLGGANVLTFGAGSRLTVL.